Shown below are 30 T cell receptor beta chains from a single sample sequenced in a study of T cell responses to AZD1222 COVID-19 vaccine. Sequenced by immunoSEQ multiplex PCR; TCRdb stores in-frame clones only, minus some. This table holds roughly 180,000 clones, approximately 91% found once. The material was peripheral blood, obtained 28 days after the second AZD1222 dose. Receptors were obtained from an adult who received the AZD1222 COVID-19 vaccine.

The V gene is TRBV7-2, the J gene TRBJ2-5; D may be TRBD2 (6 bases). V dropped 3 bases and J dropped 1 base, with 12 bases sitting between them. The CDR3 contains 15 residues. Germline-derived CDR1 and CDR2 are SGHTA and FQGNSA. This CDR3 reads CASSFVVAAQETQYF. In DNA form, the CDR3 reads TGTGCCAGCAGCTTCGTAGTAGCGGCCCAAGAGACCCAGTACTTC. The variable domain in full, completed from reference TRBV7-2 and TRBJ2-5, reads GAGVSQSPSNKVTEKGKDVELRCDPISGHTALYWYRQSLGQGLEFLIYFQGNSAPDKSGLPSDRFSAERTGGSVSTLTIQRTQQEDSAVYLCASSFVVAAQETQYFGPGTRLLVL.

The chain carries TRBV5-4 and TRBJ2-3; D ambiguous. The CDR3 covers 12 residues. Germline V lookup: CDR1 SGHNT, CDR2 YYREEE (reference sequence). V lost 0 bases and J lost 5, with 4 bases in between. Here the CDR3 reads CASSLEEDTQYF. The CDR3 DNA follows: TGTGCCAGCAGCTTGGAGGAAGATACGCAGTATTTT.

The chain uses TRBV7-2 and TRBJ1-3; D not certain. This CDR3 has 14 residues. The V end lost 3 bases, the J end lost 3 bases, and 9 bases lay between the germline ends. Per germline, CDR1 SGHTA and CDR2 FQGNSA. The CDR3 protein is CASSLFRGGNTIYF. The CDR3 coding sequence is TGTGCCAGCAGCTTGTTCAGAGGTGGAAACACCATATATTTT.

This clone came up once. The chain uses TRBV3-1 (or the pseudogene TRBV3-2) and TRBJ2-1; D is possibly TRBD2 (7 bases). From germline, CDR1 is LGHDT and CDR2 YNNKEL (reference sequence). Trimming took off 8 bases at V and 2 bases at J, with 19 bases between the two ends. This CDR3 region has 16 residues. The CDR3 reads CASGPTGGFPYNEQFF. The CDR3 region has the DNA TGTGCCAGCGGACCTACGGGGGGCTTCCCCTACAATGAGCAGTTCTTC.

This chain connects TRBV6-5 to TRBJ2-7; possible D gene TRBD2, 7 bases. Germline lookup yields CDR1 MNHEY and CDR2 SVGAGI. Deletions cut 4 bases from V and 7 bases from J, with 14 bases between. The CDR3 is 13 amino acids. The CDR3: CASSSRGAGEQYF. CDR3 bases: TGTGCCAGCAGTTCCCGGGGGGCCGGGGAGCAGTACTTC.

The chain links TRBV5-6 to TRBJ2-7; D is possibly TRBD2 (5 bases). Germline V gives CDR1 SGHDT, CDR2 YYEEEE. Trimming took 6 bases from V and 1 from J, leaving 14 bases between them. The CDR3 extends over 14 amino acids. CDR3 nucleotide sequence: TGTGCCAGCACTGGGATTGGAGGATCCTACGAGCAGTACTTC. It specifies CASTGIGGSYEQYF.

The rearrangement links TRBV5-5 to TRBJ1-4, with 8 bases identical to TRBD1. The CDR3 runs to 14 residues. The germline V gene encodes CDR1 SGHKS and CDR2 YYEKEE (reference sequence). V trimming: 4 bases; J trimming: 6 bases; junction bases outside the gene matches: 5. The CDR3 is CASSPGQGYEKLFF. Here the CDR3 DNA reads TGTGCCAGCAGCCCTGGACAGGGCTATGAAAAACTGTTTTTT.

The chain is built from TRBV11-3 and TRBJ1-1; TRBD1 is a possible D gene (6 bases). CDR3 length equals 15 residues. The V end was cut by 1 base, the J end by 6 bases, with 15 bases between. Germline lookup yields CDR1 SGHNT and CDR2 YENEEA. CDR3 coding DNA: TGTGCCAGCAGCTTAGGGGGACACAGCGGGTCTGAAGCTTTCTTT. Protein: CASSLGGHSGSEAFF. Drawing the rest from reference TRBV11-3 and TRBJ1-1, the complete variable domain is EAGVVQSPRYKIIEKKQPVAFWCNPISGHNTLYWYLQNLGQGPELLIRYENEEAVDDSQLPKDRFSAERLKGVDSTLKIQPAELGDSAVYLCASSLGGHSGSEAFFGQGTRLTVV.

This chain joins TRBV29-1 and TRBJ1-2, with 8 bases fitting TRBD1. Germline values: CDR1 SQVTM, CDR2 ANQGSEA. This CDR3 region has 12 residues. V gave up 6 bases and J gave up 11 bases; unmatched junction bases: 11. The CDR3 region is CSVGTGTGRYTF. CDR3 sequence (DNA): TGCAGCGTCGGTACCGGGACAGGTCGGTACACCTTC.

The gene calls are TRBV7-2 and TRBJ1-4; unclear D gene. Germline CDR1 is SGHTA and CDR2 is FQGNSA. The germline V and J ends were trimmed by 0 bases and 8 bases, with 13 bases remaining between them. This CDR3 is built from 15 residues. This chain's CDR3 is CASSLAPGVNEKLFF. The DNA of the CDR3 is TGTGCCAGCAGCTTAGCACCCGGGGTTAACGAAAAACTGTTTTTT.

The chain has TRBV7-9 and TRBJ1-2, with D uncertain. Trimming shortened V by 4 bases and J by 0 bases, and 15 bases separated the two germline ends. The CDR3 extends over 16 amino acids. CDR1 is SEHNR, CDR2 FQNEAQ, per germline (reference sequence). In nucleotides, the CDR3 is TGTGCCAGCAGCTCACATCGCGTCAGGCCTAACTATGGCTACACCTTC. It yields the protein CASSSHRVRPNYGYTF.

This chain connects TRBV5-1 to TRBJ1-4, with D hard to call. Trimming pared 4 bases from V and 8 bases from J, leaving 15 bases between. There are 14 residues in the CDR3. Germline V gene lookup returns CDR1 SGHRS and CDR2 YFSETQ. The CDR3 bases are TGCGCCAGCAGCCCTGAGTGGGAGGGAGAAAAACTGTTTTTT. Amino acids: CASSPEWEGEKLFF.

The chain recombines TRBV7-9 with TRBJ2-1; D is uncertain. Germline-derived CDR1 and CDR2 are SEHNR and FQNEAQ (reference sequence). V dropped 5 bases and J dropped 7 bases, with 6 bases sitting between them. The CDR3 spans 11 residues. CDR3 nucleotide sequence: TGTGCCAGCAGCCCCAGGAATGAGCAGTTCTTC. As protein: CASSPRNEQFF.

The V gene is TRBV6-1, the J gene TRBJ2-2; D is perhaps TRBD1 (6 bases). Per germline, CDR1 MNHNS and CDR2 SASEGT. This CDR3 has 17 residues. V was shortened by 4 bases and J by 0 bases, with 15 bases between the two germline ends. CDR3 sequence: CASSATLQGSNTGELFF. CDR3 nucleotides: TGTGCCAGCAGTGCAACTTTACAGGGCTCGAACACCGGGGAGCTGTTTTTT.

The gene calls are TRBV3-1 (or the pseudogene TRBV3-2) and TRBJ2-2; D might be TRBD2 (5 bases). The CDR3 extends over 14 amino acids. Germline CDR1 reads LGHDT; CDR2 reads YNNKEL (reference sequence). With 4 bases removed from V and 5 bases from J, the gap between germline ends came to 11 bases. The CDR3 spells CASSREGDTGELFF. In nucleotides, the CDR3 is TGTGCCAGCAGCCGAGAGGGAGATACCGGGGAGCTGTTTTTT.

The chain recombines TRBV2 with TRBJ2-3, with a weak D call TRBD2 (5 bases). V was pared by 3 bases and J by 2 bases, with 9 bases between. This CDR3 region has 14 residues. CDR1 and CDR2 from the germline V gene are SNHLY and FYNNEI. CDR3 sequence reads: CASSEGSVTDTQYF. CDR3 nucleotides: TGTGCCAGCAGTGAGGGTAGCGTCACAGATACGCAGTATTTT.

The rearrangement links TRBV4-3 to TRBJ1-1; TRBD1 is a possible D gene (6 bases). V gave up 1 base and J gave up 5 bases, with 11 bases separating them. CDR3 length: 14 residues. Germline V gene sequence: CDR1 LGHNA, CDR2 YSLEER. The CDR3 loop reads CASSQVGGATEAFF. The CDR3 region has the DNA TGCGCCAGCAGCCAAGTGGGGGGGGCGACTGAAGCTTTCTTT.

This chain uses TRBV10-3 with TRBJ2-3; D unresolved. CDR3 length: 16 amino acids. In germline, CDR1 is ENHRY, CDR2 SYGVKD. Trimming stripped 0 bases from V and 0 bases from J, with 10 bases between. CDR3 coding DNA: TGTGCCATCAGTGAGTCCTCGGCAGTTAGCACAGATACGCAGTATTTT. Translated: CAISESSAVSTDTQYF.

This rearrangement joins TRBV3-1 (or the pseudogene TRBV3-2) to TRBJ2-1; a weak D match, TRBD2 (5 bases). V shed 1 base and J shed 0 bases, with 16 bases lying between them. The length of the CDR3 is 18 residues. In germline, CDR1 is LGHDT, CDR2 YNNKEL (reference sequence). In nucleotides, the CDR3 is TGTGCCAGCAGCCAAGTTTCGAGGCGACTAAGCTCCTACAATGAGCAGTTCTTC. Translating it yields CASSQVSRRLSSYNEQFF.

The chain uses TRBV2 and TRBJ2-5; 13 bases align to TRBD2. With 8 bases clipped from V and 4 bases from J, the junction kept 4 bases outside the gene matches. This CDR3 region has 14 residues. Germline CDR1 SNHLY, CDR2 FYNNEI. CDR3 bases: TGTGCCAGCCGACTAGCGGGAGGTAGAGAGACCCAGTACTTC. Its translation is CASRLAGGRETQYF. Full variable domain (missing parts from reference TRBV2 and TRBJ2-5): EPEVTQTPSHQVTQMGQEVILRCVPISNHLYFYWYRQILGQKVEFLVSFYNNEISEKSEIFDDQFSVERPDGSNFTLKIRSTKLEDSAMYFCASRLAGGRETQYFGPGTRLLVL.

The chain couples TRBV12-3 or TRBV12-4 to TRBJ2-2, with D tentatively TRBD1 (5 bases). Trimming removed 5 bases from V and 13 bases from J, with 11 bases in between. The CDR3 totals 11 residues. The CDR3 nucleotides read TGTGCCAGCAGTAGCAGGGTTTGGCTGTTTTTT. Translation gives CASSSRVWLFF.

The chain links TRBV7-3 to TRBJ2-7; TRBD1 aligns across 10 bases. V lost 5 bases, J lost 7 bases, and 5 bases stayed unmatched. The CDR3 totals 13 residues. The germline V gene encodes CDR1 SGHTA and CDR2 FQGTGA. CDR3 sequence reads: CASSQGQGREQYF. CDR3 nucleotides: TGTGCCAGCAGCCAGGGACAGGGGAGGGAGCAGTACTTC.

The V gene is TRBV10-2, the J gene TRBJ1-2; a possible D gene is TRBD1 (5 bases). V was clipped by 4 bases and J by 8 bases, with 11 bases between them. The CDR3 sequence is 12 residues long. Germline CDR1 WSHSY, CDR2 SAAADI. CDR3 loop: CASSVQGGGYTF. Written as DNA, the CDR3 is TGCGCCAGCAGTGTTCAGGGCGGCGGCTACACCTTC.

The chain carries TRBV5-1 and TRBJ2-3; 8 nucleotides line up with TRBD1. Per germline, CDR1 SGHRS and CDR2 YFSETQ. CDR3 length equals 14 residues. The junction had 2 bases not matched to a gene; V was cut back by 4 bases and J by 1 base. The CDR3: CASSQDRGTDTQYF. The CDR3 coding sequence is TGCGCCAGCAGCCAGGACAGGGGCACAGATACGCAGTATTTT.

The CDR3 DNA reads TGTGCCAGTAGTAGAGACTCTGGGGCCAACGTCCTGACTTTC. It yields the protein CASSRDSGANVLTF. The gene calls are TRBV19 and TRBJ2-6; no reliable D call. Germline V gene sequence: CDR1 LNHDA, CDR2 SQIVND (reference sequence). Trimming took off 4 bases at V and 0 bases at J, with 4 bases between the two ends. The CDR3 is 14 residues long.

The table lists this clone with a count of one. The gene calls are TRBV10-3 and TRBJ1-2, with D maybe TRBD1 (5 bases). The CDR3 consists of 13 residues. V lost 0 bases, J lost 7 bases, and 9 bases lay in between. The V gene's germline CDR1 is ENHRY and CDR2 SYGVKD. In DNA, the CDR3 is TGTGCCATCAGTGAGTCGAACGGGGGTGGCTACACCTTC. This gives the protein CAISESNGGGYTF.

The chain has TRBV14 and TRBJ1-1; 9 bases match TRBD1. J gave up 9 bases and V 2 bases, and 7 bases lay outside the gene matches. The germline gives CDR1 SGHDN, CDR2 FVKESK. The CDR3 spans 14 residues. The CDR3 region is CASSQSPGTGKAFF. The CDR3 coding sequence is TGTGCCAGCAGCCAATCCCCCGGGACAGGGAAAGCTTTCTTT.

This rearrangement joins TRBV28 to TRBJ1-2; no clear D gene. Germline CDR1 MDHEN, CDR2 SYDVKM. The CDR3 contains 15 residues. V was shortened by 8 bases and J by 5 bases, with 21 bases between the two germline ends. This CDR3 reads CASGRLWTDTYGYTF. CDR3 sequence (DNA): TGTGCCAGCGGGCGGTTATGGACGGATACTTATGGCTACACCTTC.

This chain's CDR3 is CASRPRKIQETQYF. CDR3 bases: TGTGCCAGCAGGCCCAGGAAAATCCAAGAGACCCAGTACTTC. The rearrangement joins TRBV2 to TRBJ2-5, with D unresolved. Per the germline V gene, CDR1 is SNHLY and CDR2 is FYNNEI. This CDR3 has 14 amino acids. Trimming left V 6 bases short and J 1 base short, with 12 bases between.

This clone was seen a single time. The V gene is TRBV7-2, the J gene TRBJ1-4, with D unresolved. CDR1 is SGHTA and CDR2 is FQGNSA in the germline V gene. V was trimmed by 1 base and J by 6 bases, leaving 15 bases between them. CDR3 length: 16 residues. DNA of the CDR3: TGTGCCAGCAGCTTAGGTTGGGGAGTCGGGCATGAAAAACTGTTTTTT. Residues: CASSLGWGVGHEKLFF. Looking up the rest from reference TRBV7-2 and TRBJ1-4 gives the full variable domain: GAGVSQSPSNKVTEKGKDVELRCDPISGHTALYWYRQSLGQGLEFLIYFQGNSAPDKSGLPSDRFSAERTGGSVSTLTIQRTQQEDSAVYLCASSLGWGVGHEKLFFGSGTQLSVL.